These 8 T cell receptor beta chains originate from one sample sequenced in a study of blood T cells in healthy people across ages. A second PCR of roughly 7 to 11 cycles used a sample-barcoded 5' primer and a J-beta primer mix. Each CDR3 protein gets one entry after TCRdb re-called the 5' RACE reads with MiXCR. Of approximately 1,700,000 distinct CDR3 sequences listed, about two fifths are singletons. Material: blood. The receptors shown here come from a human donor in good health.

This clonotype came up a few times. This chain links TRBV12-3 or TRBV12-4 with TRBJ2-2; the match to TRBD2 covers 11 bases. The ends lost 6 bases at V and 6 bases at J; junction bases unmatched: 9. The CDR3 covers 16 residues. The CDR3 protein is CASRATSGAPPGELFF. In DNA form, the CDR3 reads TGTGCCAGCAGGGCGACTAGCGGGGCCCCTCCCGGGGAGCTGTTTTTT.

This chain connects TRBV20-1 to TRBJ1-4; no firm D call. CDR1 and CDR2 from the germline V gene are DFQATT and SNEGSKA (reference sequence). Trimming took 6 bases from V and 4 from J, leaving 9 bases between them. The CDR3 is made up of 12 amino acids. The DNA for the CDR3 is TGCAGTGCAGTGGAATTTAATGAAAAACTGTTTTTT. Its translation is CSAVEFNEKLFF.

J is TRBJ2-1 and V is TRBV5-1; 10 bases line up with TRBD2. With V trimmed by 9 bases and J by 3 bases, 12 bases remained unmatched. This CDR3 has 16 amino acids. From germline, CDR1 is SGHRS and CDR2 YFSETQ. The chain's CDR3 is CATRLDSGGHYNEQFF. CDR3 bases: TGCGCCACCCGACTGGATAGCGGGGGGCACTACAATGAGCAGTTCTTC.

Remarks on this clonotype: Germline and junction disagree at one end, which may indicate a read error. The J gene is TRBJ2-5, the V gene TRBV7-2; 8 nucleotides match TRBD1. CDR1 and CDR2 (germline): SGHTA, FQGNSA. The CDR3 loop spans 17 amino acids. This chain's CDR3 is CAGSLVAGGNFQETQYF. CDR3 sequence (DNA): TGTGCCGGCAGCTTAGTGGCAGGGGGCAACTTCCAAGAGACCCAGTACTTC.

Only a few counts were recorded for this clonotype. The genes are TRBV20-1 and TRBJ1-1; D unclear. This CDR3 region has 16 residues. Trimming left V 0 bases short and J 4 bases short, with 18 bases between. Germline V gene data show CDR1 as DFQATT and CDR2 as SNEGSKA (reference sequence). As DNA, the CDR3 is TGCAGTGCTAGAGATTTTCGGAACAAGGATGGCACTGAAGCTTTCTTT. This encodes CSARDFRNKDGTEAFF.

This clonotype was counted only a few times. The chain links TRBV12-3 or TRBV12-4 to TRBJ1-2, with TRBD1 matching over 7 bases. The CDR3 sequence is 12 residues long. V shed 9 bases, J shed 4 bases, and the junction held 5 bases outside the gene matches. CDR3 protein: CARSGGFYGYTF. The CDR3 coding sequence is TGTGCCAGATCAGGGGGTTTCTATGGCTACACCTTC.

The CDR3 spells CSARVIELGDEQYF. The CDR3, as DNA: TGCAGTGCTAGAGTAATAGAACTTGGGGACGAGCAGTACTTC. The chain recombines TRBV20-1 with TRBJ2-7, with D unclear. Germline values: CDR1 DFQATT, CDR2 SNEGSKA (reference sequence). V was cut by 1 base and J by 5 bases, with 15 bases left in between. The CDR3 extends over 14 amino acids.

This clonotype was recorded once. The chain uses TRBV19 and TRBJ1-5; D is undetermined. The CDR3 contains 14 residues. The germline V and J ends were trimmed by 2 bases and 5 bases, with 10 bases remaining between them. Germline lookup yields CDR1 LNHDA and CDR2 SQIVND (reference sequence). This chain's CDR3 is CASSIRGSDQPQHF. The CDR3 bases are TGTGCCAGTAGTATAAGAGGGTCCGATCAGCCCCAGCATTTT.